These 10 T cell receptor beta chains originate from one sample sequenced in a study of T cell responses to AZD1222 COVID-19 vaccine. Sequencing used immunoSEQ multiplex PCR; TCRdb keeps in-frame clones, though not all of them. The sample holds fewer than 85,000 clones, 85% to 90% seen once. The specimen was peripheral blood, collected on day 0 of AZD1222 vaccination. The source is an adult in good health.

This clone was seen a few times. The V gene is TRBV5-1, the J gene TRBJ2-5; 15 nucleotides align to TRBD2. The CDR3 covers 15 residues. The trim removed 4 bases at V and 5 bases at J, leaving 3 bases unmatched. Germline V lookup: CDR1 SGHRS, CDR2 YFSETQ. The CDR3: CASSPGTSGRETQYF. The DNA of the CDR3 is TGCGCCAGCAGCCCGGGGACTAGCGGGAGGGAGACCCAGTACTTC. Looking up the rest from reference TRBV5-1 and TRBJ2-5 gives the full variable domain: KAGVTQTPRYLIKTRGQQVTLSCSPISGHRSVSWYQQTPGQGLQFLFEYFSETQRNKGNFPGRFSGRQFSNSRSEMNVSTLELGDSALYLCASSPGTSGRETQYFGPGTRLLVL.

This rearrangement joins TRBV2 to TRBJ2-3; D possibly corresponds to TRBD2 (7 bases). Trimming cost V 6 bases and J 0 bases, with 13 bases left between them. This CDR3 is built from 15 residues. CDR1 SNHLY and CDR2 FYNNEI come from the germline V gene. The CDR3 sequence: CASSVRGGSTDTQYF. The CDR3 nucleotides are TGTGCCAGCAGCGTCAGGGGAGGGAGCACAGATACGCAGTATTTT. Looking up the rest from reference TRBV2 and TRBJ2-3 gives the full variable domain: EPEVTQTPSHQVTQMGQEVILRCVPISNHLYFYWYRQILGQKVEFLVSFYNNEISEKSEIFDDQFSVERPDGSNFTLKIRSTKLEDSAMYFCASSVRGGSTDTQYFGPGTRLTVL.

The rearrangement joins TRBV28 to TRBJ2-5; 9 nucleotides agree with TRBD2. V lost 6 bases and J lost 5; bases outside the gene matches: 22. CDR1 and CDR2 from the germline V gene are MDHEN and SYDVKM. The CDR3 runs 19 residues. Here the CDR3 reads CASSPGAGWVAGVKETQYF. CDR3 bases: TGTGCCAGCAGCCCAGGGGCAGGTTGGGTAGCGGGGGTGAAGGAGACCCAGTACTTC.

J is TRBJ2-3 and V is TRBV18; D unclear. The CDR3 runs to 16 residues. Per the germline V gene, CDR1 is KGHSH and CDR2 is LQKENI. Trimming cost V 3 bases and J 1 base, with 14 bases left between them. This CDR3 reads CASSPTPTERTDTQYF. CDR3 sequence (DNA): TGTGCCAGCTCACCCACCCCAACGGAACGCACAGATACGCAGTATTTT. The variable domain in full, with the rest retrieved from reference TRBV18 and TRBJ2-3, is NAGVMQNPRHLVRRRGQEARLRCSPMKGHSHVYWYRQLPEEGLKFMVYLQKENIIDESGMPKERFSAEFPKEGPSILRIQQVVRGDSAAYFCASSPTPTERTDTQYFGPGTRLTVL.

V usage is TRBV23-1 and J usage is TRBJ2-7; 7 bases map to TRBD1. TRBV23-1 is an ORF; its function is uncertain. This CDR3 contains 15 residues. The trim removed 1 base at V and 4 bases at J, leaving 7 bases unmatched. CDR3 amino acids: CASSQWIRGLYEQYF. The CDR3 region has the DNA TGCGCCAGCAGTCAATGGATTAGGGGGCTGTACGAGCAGTACTTC.

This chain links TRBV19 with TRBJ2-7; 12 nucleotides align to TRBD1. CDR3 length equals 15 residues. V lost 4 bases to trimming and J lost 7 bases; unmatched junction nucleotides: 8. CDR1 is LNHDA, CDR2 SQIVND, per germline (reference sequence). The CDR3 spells CASSTPGQGAKEQYF. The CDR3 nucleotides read TGTGCCAGTAGTACCCCGGGACAGGGGGCTAAAGAGCAGTACTTC.

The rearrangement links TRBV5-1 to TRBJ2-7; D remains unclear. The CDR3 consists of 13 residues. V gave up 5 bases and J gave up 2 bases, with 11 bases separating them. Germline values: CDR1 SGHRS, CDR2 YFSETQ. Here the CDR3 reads CASSDRSTYEQYF. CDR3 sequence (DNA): TGCGCCAGCAGTGACCGAAGTACCTACGAGCAGTACTTC.

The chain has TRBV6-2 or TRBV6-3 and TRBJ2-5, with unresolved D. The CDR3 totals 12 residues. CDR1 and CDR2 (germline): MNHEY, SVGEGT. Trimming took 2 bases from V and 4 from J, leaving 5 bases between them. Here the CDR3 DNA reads TGTGCCAGCAGTTACATAGGAGAGACCCAGTACTTC. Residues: CASSYIGETQYF.

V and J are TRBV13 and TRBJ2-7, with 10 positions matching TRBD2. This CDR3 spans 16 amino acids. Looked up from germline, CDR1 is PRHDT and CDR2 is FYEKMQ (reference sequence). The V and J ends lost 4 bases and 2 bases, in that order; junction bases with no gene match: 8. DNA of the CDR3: TGTGCCAGCAGCTCCCGGACTAGCGGAGGAGCCTACGAGCAGTACTTC. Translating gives CASSSRTSGGAYEQYF.

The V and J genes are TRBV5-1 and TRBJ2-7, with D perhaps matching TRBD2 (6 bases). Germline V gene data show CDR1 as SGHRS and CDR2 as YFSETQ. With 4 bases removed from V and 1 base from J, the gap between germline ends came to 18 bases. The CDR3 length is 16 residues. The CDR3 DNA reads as TGCGCCAGCAGCCCCTGGGAGGACACCCTGTCCTACGAGCAGTACTTC. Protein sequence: CASSPWEDTLSYEQYF.